The clone carrying this T cell receptor beta chain came up many times. The antigen is unknown. This entry belongs to a study of early T cells in non-severe SARS-CoV-2 infection. Whole-study results and caveats: There was a bias toward anti-spike CD8 responses in VDJdb matching, which missed private and CD4 specificities.

V lost 4 bases and J lost 5, with 12 bases in between. CDR1 is SGDLS and CDR2 is YYNGEE in the germline V gene. The CDR3 spans 14 residues. Unique molecular identifiers were attached to individual cDNA molecules. One entry per CDR3 protein results from TCRdb running MiXCR on the 5' RACE reads. Here the sample spans 45,000 to 65,000 distinct CDR3 sequences, over 8% being singletons. The TCR comes from an adult who was a healthcare worker with PCR-confirmed SARS-CoV-2 infection or an uninfected control (not recorded which). Sequenced material: whole blood. The chain combines TRBV9 with TRBJ2-2; no reliable D call. CDR3 sequence (DNA): TGTGCCAGCAGCCGAGGAGTTGGTACCGGGGAGCTGTTTTTT. Its protein is CASSRGVGTGELFF.